Listed below are T cell receptor beta chains from one sample, sequenced in a study of shared clonotypes between healthy human individuals. Sequenced by immunoSEQ multiplex PCR; TCRdb stores in-frame clones only, minus some. Of millions of clones in the sample, 85% to 95% are singletons; the top ten hold 0.1% to 0.15%. Sample: naive CD4+ T cells sorted from blood. These receptor sequences come from a man younger than 30 in good health. The CDR3 runs from the conserved cysteine through the conserved F or W. A D gene is named only where the DNA matches it firmly. Only part of the rows carry a size: once, few, many, or a class if the clone is expanded.

abundance: NA; v_gene: TRBV2; d_gene: NA; len: 14; j_gene: TRBJ2-1; CDR3nt: TGTGCCAGCAAAAAGGGAAGCTCCTACAATGAGCAGTTCTTC; CDR3aa: CASKKGSSYNEQFF
abundance: NA; v_gene: TRBV6-1; d_gene: NA; len: 13; j_gene: TRBJ2-7; CDR3nt: TGTGCCAGCGGTTGGACTATGATCTACGAGCAGTACTTC; CDR3aa: CASGWTMIYEQYF
abundance: NA; v_gene: TRBV30; d_gene: NA; len: 13; j_gene: TRBJ1-5; CDR3nt: TGTGCCTGGGCGAAGGGGGGGCATCAGCCCCAGCATTTT; CDR3aa: CAWAKGGHQPQHF
abundance: NA; v_gene: TRBV2; d_gene: NA; len: 13; j_gene: TRBJ2-5; CDR3nt: TGTGCCAGCAGTGTTCAGGTTGCGGGGACCCAGTACTTC; CDR3aa: CASSVQVAGTQYF
abundance: NA; v_gene: TRBV23-1; d_gene: NA; len: 15; j_gene: TRBJ2-7; CDR3nt: TGCGCCAGCAGTCAATCGGGGGGAAAGGGCTACGAGCAGTACTTC; CDR3aa: CASSQSGGKGYEQYF
abundance: NA; v_gene: TRBV15; d_gene: TRBD1; len: 15; j_gene: TRBJ1-4; CDR3nt: TGTGCCACCAGCAGAGATCAGGGGGCGCCCGAAAAACTGTTTTTT; CDR3aa: CATSRDQGAPEKLFF
abundance: NA; v_gene: TRBV10-1; d_gene: NA; len: 11; j_gene: TRBJ2-3; CDR3nt: TGCGCCAGGAAAACTAGGGGTACGCAGTATTTT; CDR3aa: CARKTRGTQYF
abundance: NA; v_gene: TRBV19; d_gene: NA; len: 15; j_gene: TRBJ1-2; CDR3nt: TGTGCCAGTAGTGAGAAGGTTTGGACCGGATATGGCTACACCTTC; CDR3aa: CASSEKVWTGYGYTF
abundance: NA; v_gene: TRBV30; d_gene: TRBD1; len: 17; j_gene: TRBJ2-1; CDR3nt: TGTGCCTGGAGTGCCCCCCGGGACAGGGCTGACTACAATGAGCAGTTCTTC; CDR3aa: CAWSAPRDRADYNEQFF
abundance: NA; v_gene: TRBV4-1; d_gene: NA; len: 16; j_gene: TRBJ2-3; CDR3nt: TGCGCCAGCAGCCAAGTCGAGACTAGTATCTCAGATACGCAGTATTTT; CDR3aa: CASSQVETSISDTQYF
abundance: NA; v_gene: TRBV7-6; d_gene: NA; len: 14; j_gene: TRBJ1-6; CDR3nt: TGTGCCAGCAGCCGGGAGGGCTATAATTCACCCCTCCACTTT; CDR3aa: CASSREGYNSPLHF
abundance: NA; v_gene: TRBV29-1; d_gene: NA; len: 14; j_gene: TRBJ2-3; CDR3nt: TGCAGCGTCGAATTAGCGGATAGGACGGATACGCAGTATTTT; CDR3aa: CSVELADRTDTQYF
abundance: few; v_gene: TRBV9; d_gene: TRBD1; len: 14; j_gene: TRBJ1-1; CDR3nt: TGTGCCAGCAGCCCCCGACAGGGTAACACTGAAGCTTTCTTT; CDR3aa: CASSPRQGNTEAFF
abundance: NA; v_gene: TRBV5-1; d_gene: TRBD1; len: 15; j_gene: TRBJ1-2; CDR3nt: TGCGCCAGCAGCTTGGTCACAGGGGCAAACTATGGCTACACCTTC; CDR3aa: CASSLVTGANYGYTF
abundance: few; v_gene: TRBV18; d_gene: NA; len: 15; j_gene: TRBJ2-7; CDR3nt: TGTGCCAGCTCGCCCGGGGTGGAGGGGTCCTACGAGCAGTACTTC; CDR3aa: CASSPGVEGSYEQYF
abundance: few; v_gene: TRBV19; d_gene: NA; len: 12; j_gene: TRBJ1-5; CDR3nt: TGTGCCAGTAGTAAGGGGAATCAGCCCCAGCATTTT; CDR3aa: CASSKGNQPQHF
abundance: NA; v_gene: TRBV18; d_gene: TRBD1; len: 14; j_gene: TRBJ2-7; CDR3nt: TGTGCCAGCTCAGCACAGGGGGGCACCTACGAGCAGTACTTC; CDR3aa: CASSAQGGTYEQYF
abundance: NA; v_gene: TRBV5-1; d_gene: NA; len: 16; j_gene: TRBJ1-4; CDR3nt: TGCGCCAGCAGCTTGGCACAGAACTCCGGGACCTCTGAACTGTTTTTT; CDR3aa: CASSLAQNSGTSELFF
abundance: NA; v_gene: TRBV5-4; d_gene: TRBD1; len: 15; j_gene: TRBJ2-3; CDR3nt: TGTGCCAGCAGTCGGACAGGGGGCGCATCAGATACGCAGTATTTT; CDR3aa: CASSRTGGASDTQYF
abundance: NA; v_gene: TRBV5-1; d_gene: NA; len: 15; j_gene: TRBJ2-7; CDR3nt: TGCGCCAGCAGGGACGGTAACTTGGGAGCCTACGAGCAGTACTTC; CDR3aa: CASRDGNLGAYEQYF
abundance: NA; v_gene: TRBV7-2; d_gene: NA; len: 16; j_gene: TRBJ2-3; CDR3nt: TGTGCCAGCAGCTTAAGTGGGAGCGGAGGCACAGATACGCAGTATTTT; CDR3aa: CASSLSGSGGTDTQYF
abundance: once; v_gene: TRBV5-6; d_gene: TRBD1; len: 15; j_gene: TRBJ1-3; CDR3nt: TGTGCCAGCACTCCTTCAGGGGGCGTTGGAAACACCATATATTTT; CDR3aa: CASTPSGGVGNTIYF
abundance: NA; v_gene: TRBV27; d_gene: NA; len: 14; j_gene: TRBJ1-6; CDR3nt: TGTGCCAGCAACGACAGAGCCTATAATTCACCCCTCCACTTT; CDR3aa: CASNDRAYNSPLHF
abundance: NA; v_gene: TRBV9; d_gene: NA; len: 14; j_gene: TRBJ2-1; CDR3nt: TGTGCCAGCAGCGTCCCTAGTGGTGGTGGTGAGCAGTTCTTC; CDR3aa: CASSVPSGGGEQFF
abundance: NA; v_gene: TRBV5-1; d_gene: NA; len: 17; j_gene: TRBJ1-5; CDR3nt: TGCGCCAGCAGCTTGGTACGACTCTTTAATAGCAATCAGCCCCAGCATTTT; CDR3aa: CASSLVRLFNSNQPQHF
abundance: NA; v_gene: TRBV2; d_gene: NA; len: 14; j_gene: TRBJ1-2; CDR3nt: TGTGCCAGCAGTGAAATGGCGATGGGGGATGGCTACACCTTC; CDR3aa: CASSEMAMGDGYTF
abundance: NA; v_gene: TRBV19; d_gene: TRBD1; len: 15; j_gene: TRBJ2-7; CDR3nt: TGTGCCAGTAGTATAGATGGGACAGGCTCCTACGAGCAGTACTTC; CDR3aa: CASSIDGTGSYEQYF
abundance: NA; v_gene: TRBV18; d_gene: TRBD1; len: 18; j_gene: TRBJ1-5; CDR3nt: TGTGCCAGCTCACCATACGCGCAAGGACGACAGGGAGGTCAGCCCCAGCATTTT; CDR3aa: CASSPYAQGRQGGQPQHF